The 2 T cell receptor beta chains given below trace back to one sample, sequenced in a study of blood T cell repertoires in COVID-19. Assay used: immunoSEQ multiplex PCR; TCRdb lists only in-frame clones, some missing. The table includes fewer than 200,000 clones, 70% to 90% detected once. The sequencing input was PBMCs or T cells enriched from blood (not recorded which). Receptors were obtained from a woman between 45 and 65 years old who had recovered from COVID-19.

This chain joins TRBV6-2 or TRBV6-3 and TRBJ1-5; 7 positions agree with TRBD1. With 8 bases clipped from V and 7 bases from J, the junction kept 17 bases outside the gene matches. This CDR3 spans 16 amino acids. The germline gives CDR1 MNHEY, CDR2 SVGEGT. In DNA, the CDR3 is TGTGCCAGCCGTTTAAAAAGACAGGGAAGCAGCCAGCCCCAGCATTTT. The encoded protein is CASRLKRQGSSQPQHF.

The chain carries TRBV19 and TRBJ2-5; a weak D match, TRBD1 (6 bases). Trimming stripped 11 bases from V and 3 bases from J, with 13 bases between. The V gene's germline CDR1 is LNHDA and CDR2 SQIVND (reference sequence). The CDR3 covers 12 residues. The CDR3 bases are TGTGCCTCAGGGGTTCGGGAAGAGACCCAGTACTTC. Its translation: CASGVREETQYF.